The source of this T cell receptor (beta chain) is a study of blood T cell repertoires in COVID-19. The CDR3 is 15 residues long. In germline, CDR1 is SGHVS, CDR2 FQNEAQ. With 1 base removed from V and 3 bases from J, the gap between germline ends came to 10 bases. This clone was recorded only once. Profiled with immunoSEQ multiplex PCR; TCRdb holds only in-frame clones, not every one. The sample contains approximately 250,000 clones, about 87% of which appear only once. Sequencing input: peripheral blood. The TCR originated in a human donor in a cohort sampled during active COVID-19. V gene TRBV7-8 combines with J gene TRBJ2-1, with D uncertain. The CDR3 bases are TGTGCCAGCAGCTTAGACCGGTTCGGCTACAATGAGCAGTTCTTC. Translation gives CASSLDRFGYNEQFF.